A selection of T cell receptor beta chains follows, all from one sample in a study of cytomegalovirus exposure and HLA in healthy donors. This table comes from immunoSEQ multiplex PCR, and its TCRdb copy is limited to in-frame clones, with some not included. The profile shows 120,000 or so clones, 10% to 13% of them singletons. Source material: PBMCs. The origin of the receptors is a woman between 18 and 30 years old in good health and CMV-seropositive. Both conserved end residues are part of each CDR3. A D gene is named only where the DNA matches it firmly. Where a row states a size, it is once, few, many or the class of an expanded clone; other rows omit it.

V: TRBV5-1; size: few; J: TRBJ2-7; D: NA; CDR3: CASNPGRSYEQYF; DNA: TGCGCCAGCAACCCAGGTCGCTCCTACGAGCAGTACTTC
V: TRBV30; size: few; J: TRBJ2-3; D: NA; CDR3: CAWSSGQAGRGTDTQYF; DNA: TGTGCCTGGAGTTCCGGACAGGCGGGACGGGGCACAGATACGCAGTATTTT
V: TRBV4-1; size: NA; J: TRBJ1-2; D: TRBD1; CDR3: CASSQYSRDRRGYTF; DNA: TGCGCCAGCAGCCAATACTCCCGGGACAGAAGAGGCTACACCTTC
V: TRBV9; size: NA; J: TRBJ1-1; D: TRBD1; CDR3: CASSPRPGGRLDTEAFF; DNA: TGTGCCAGCAGCCCCCGGCCAGGGGGCCGATTGGACACTGAAGCTTTCTTT
V: TRBV15; size: few; J: TRBJ2-1; D: NA; CDR3: CATSGNYNEQFF; DNA: TGTGCCACCAGCGGCAACTACAATGAGCAGTTCTTC
V: TRBV2; size: few; J: TRBJ1-2; D: TRBD1; CDR3: CASTYIPGTGDGYTF; DNA: TGTGCCAGCACCTACATACCCGGGACAGGGGATGGCTACACCTTC
V: TRBV7-9; size: NA; J: TRBJ2-1; D: NA; CDR3: CASSLAAGPLQQFF; DNA: TGTGCCAGCAGCTTAGCCGCGGGACCTCTACAGCAGTTCTTC
V: TRBV4-1; size: NA; J: TRBJ2-5; D: TRBD1; CDR3: CASSQTNAGTAQETQYF; DNA: TGCGCCAGCAGCCAAACCAACGCCGGGACAGCCCAAGAGACCCAGTACTTC
V: TRBV7-9; size: once; J: TRBJ1-2; D: NA; CDR3: CASSPRYYGYTF; DNA: TGTGCCAGCAGCCCCCGGTACTATGGCTACACCTTC
V: TRBV30; size: many; J: TRBJ1-2; D: NA; CDR3: CAWSSGVGGYTF; DNA: TGTGCCTGGAGTTCGGGGGTGGGAGGCTACACCTTC
V: TRBV21-1; size: few; J: TRBJ2-3; D: NA; CDR3: CASSKRVGGITDTQYF; DNA: TGTGCCAGCAGCAAACGGGTGGGGGGGATCACAGATACGCAGTATTTT
V: TRBV10-1; size: few; J: TRBJ2-2; D: NA; CDR3: CASSESRTGDTGELFF; DNA: TGCGCCAGCAGTGAGTCGAGGACGGGGGACACCGGGGAGCTGTTTTTT
V: TRBV4-1; size: NA; J: TRBJ2-4; D: TRBD2; CDR3: CASSQAAGVTKNIQYF; DNA: TGCGCCAGCAGCCAAGCCGCGGGAGTTACCAAAAACATTCAGTACTTC
V: TRBV5-5; size: NA; J: TRBJ2-1; D: NA; CDR3: CASSLGSGTGNEQFF; DNA: TGTGCCAGCAGCTTGGGTAGCGGAACAGGCAATGAGCAGTTCTTC
V: TRBV29-1; size: NA; J: TRBJ2-2; D: NA; CDR3: CSVSDTGELFF; DNA: TGCAGCGTTAGCGACACCGGGGAGCTGTTTTTT
V: TRBV7-9; size: few; J: TRBJ1-1; D: NA; CDR3: CASSRVAGSTEAFF; DNA: TGTGCCAGCAGCCGAGTCGCGGGGAGCACTGAAGCTTTCTTT
V: TRBV13; size: NA; J: TRBJ2-7; D: TRBD2; CDR3: CASSSVAGEQYF; DNA: TGTGCCAGCAGCTCCGTAGCGGGAGAGCAGTACTTC
V: TRBV7-9; size: NA; J: TRBJ2-7; D: NA; CDR3: CASSLVMASRNEQYF; DNA: TGTGCCAGCAGCTTAGTAATGGCGTCGAGGAACGAGCAGTACTTC
V: TRBV30; size: few; J: TRBJ1-2; D: TRBD1; CDR3: CASLDRGLSGYTF; DNA: TGTGCCTCCTTAGACAGGGGGCTATCTGGCTACACCTTC
V: TRBV4-1; size: few; J: TRBJ2-3; D: NA; CDR3: CASSQETFTSTDTQYF; DNA: TGCGCCAGCAGCCAAGAGACTTTCACTAGCACAGATACGCAGTATTTT
V: TRBV5-6; size: NA; J: TRBJ2-7; D: NA; CDR3: CASTRQTYEQYF; DNA: TGTGCCAGCACGAGACAAACCTACGAGCAGTACTTC
V: TRBV29-1; size: few; J: TRBJ2-3; D: TRBD2; CDR3: CSALGGGSTDTQYF; DNA: TGCAGCGCCCTGGGCGGGGGAAGCACAGATACGCAGTATTTT
V: TRBV15; size: NA; J: TRBJ2-7; D: TRBD2; CDR3: CATSRGGPYEQYF; DNA: TGTGCCACCAGCCGGGGGGGACCCTACGAGCAGTACTTC
V: TRBV7-9; size: NA; J: TRBJ2-5; D: TRBD2; CDR3: CASSLGLAGAQETQYF; DNA: TGTGCCAGCAGCTTAGGGCTAGCGGGGGCCCAAGAGACCCAGTACTTC
V: TRBV5-6; size: NA; J: TRBJ2-1; D: TRBD2; CDR3: CASIGLAGDEQFF; DNA: TGTGCCAGCATCGGACTAGCGGGAGATGAGCAGTTCTTC
V: TRBV7-9; size: NA; J: TRBJ2-7; D: TRBD2; CDR3: CASSSGLAGDEQYF; DNA: TGTGCCAGCAGCTCCGGACTAGCGGGGGACGAGCAGTACTTC
V: TRBV5-1; size: few; J: TRBJ1-1; D: TRBD1; CDR3: CASSERGLTEAFF; DNA: TGCGCCAGCAGCGAGAGGGGGCTTACTGAAGCTTTCTTT
V: TRBV5-1; size: few; J: TRBJ2-7; D: NA; CDR3: CASSLQRTVFEQYF; DNA: TGCGCCAGCAGCTTACAAAGGACTGTTTTCGAGCAGTACTTC
V: TRBV5-6; size: few; J: TRBJ1-4; D: NA; CDR3: CASSFGGDSLEKLFF; DNA: TGTGCCAGCAGCTTTGGGGGGGATTCCTTGGAGAAACTGTTTTTT
V: TRBV28; size: NA; J: TRBJ1-1; D: NA; CDR3: CASSFGGTRAFF; DNA: TGTGCCAGCAGTTTCGGGGGGACTCGCGCTTTCTTT
V: TRBV9; size: few; J: TRBJ1-1; D: NA; CDR3: CASSVGAGLNTEAFF; DNA: TGTGCCAGCAGCGTAGGGGCAGGGTTGAACACTGAAGCTTTCTTT
V: TRBV7-8; size: NA; J: TRBJ1-5; D: TRBD1; CDR3: CASSLAGTGDQPQHF; DNA: TGTGCCAGCAGCTTAGCTGGGACAGGGGATCAGCCCCAGCATTTT
V: TRBV15; size: few; J: TRBJ2-7; D: NA; CDR3: CATSREVSSYEQYF; DNA: TGTGCCACCAGCAGAGAAGTGAGCTCCTACGAGCAGTACTTC
V: TRBV19; size: NA; J: TRBJ2-7; D: NA; CDR3: CASRSAGTYEQYF; DNA: TGTGCCAGTAGAAGCGCGGGGACCTACGAGCAGTACTTC
V: TRBV5-1; size: NA; J: TRBJ2-3; D: TRBD2; CDR3: CASSLESGGLGAQYF; DNA: TGCGCCAGCAGCTTGGAGAGCGGGGGGCTAGGAGCGCAGTATTTT
V: TRBV19; size: NA; J: TRBJ2-7; D: TRBD2; CDR3: CATSNLAGDYEQYF; DNA: TGTGCCACCTCGAATCTAGCGGGGGACTACGAGCAGTACTTC
V: TRBV9; size: few; J: TRBJ2-1; D: NA; CDR3: CASRRDSSYNEQFF; DNA: TGTGCCAGCAGACGTGATAGCTCCTACAATGAGCAGTTCTTC